This T cell receptor beta chain comes out of a study of OX40 agonist ivuxolimab in advanced cancers. This CDR3 region has 14 residues. Germline V lookup: CDR1 SNHLY, CDR2 FYNNEI. V was shortened by 4 bases and J by 6 bases, with 13 bases between the two germline ends. Produced via immunoSEQ multiplex PCR; TCRdb's table is partial and in-frame only. The repertoire holds approximately 82,000 clones, with approximately 84% as singletons. This TCR was recovered from an adult with an advanced solid tumor such as melanoma, head and neck, liver or kidney cancer. The material sequenced was CD4+ or CD8+ T cells sorted from blood, taken in a trial of the OX40 agonist ivuxolimab. The chain carries TRBV2 and TRBJ1-5; D perhaps matches TRBD1 (6 bases). CDR3 loop: CASSGGGQGQPQHF. DNA for the CDR3: TGTGCCAGCAGTGGGGGGGGGCAGGGTCAGCCCCAGCATTTT.